The 22 T cell receptor beta chains below all came from one sample that was sequenced in a study of graft-versus-host responses after intestinal transplantation. The protocol was immunoSEQ multiplex PCR, while the TCRdb copy is restricted to in-frame clones and leaves out a portion. This table holds under 45,000 clones, nearly 90% found once. The sample here was PBMCs, taken roughly 270 days after transplant. These receptors originate from a human patient who received an intestinal transplant, so some T cells may come from the graft donor.

This chain links TRBV4-1 with TRBJ1-3; 8 nucleotides align to TRBD1. The CDR3 sequence is 16 residues long. V dropped 1 base and J dropped 6; count of bases not matched to a gene: 8. Germline CDR1 reads MGHRA; CDR2 reads YSYEKL. CDR3 nucleotide sequence: TGCGCCAGCAGCCAAGTAGCTACAGGGGGACTAAACACCATATATTTT. Translating gives CASSQVATGGLNTIYF.

The rearrangement joins TRBV9 to TRBJ1-5, with D uncertain. Germline lookup yields CDR1 SGDLS and CDR2 YYNGEE. This CDR3 spans 14 amino acids. Trimming took off 0 bases at V and 0 bases at J, with 4 bases between the two ends. The CDR3 nucleotides read TGTGCCAGCAGCGTAGGGGGTAGCAATCAGCCCCAGCATTTT. Translated: CASSVGGSNQPQHF. The full variable domain, with the rest looked up from reference TRBV9 and TRBJ1-5, is DSGVTQTPKHLITATGQRVTLRCSPRSGDLSVYWYQQSLDQGLQFLIQYYNGEERAKGNILERFSAQQFPDLHSELNLSSLELGDSALYFCASSVGGSNQPQHFGDGTRLSIL.

The rearrangement links TRBV4-1 to TRBJ2-5; D is uncertain. From germline, CDR1 is MGHRA and CDR2 YSYEKL. This CDR3 region has 15 residues. Trimming removed 3 bases at V and 6 bases at J, with 17 bases between. The CDR3 sequence: CASSQKIDRRKTQYF. The CDR3 DNA is TGCGCCAGCAGCCAGAAGATCGACCGTCGGAAGACCCAGTACTTC.

This sequence joins TRBV7-9 and TRBJ2-7; D ambiguous. Germline CDR1 and CDR2: SEHNR and FQNEAQ (reference sequence). This CDR3 contains 14 residues. Trimming took 0 bases from V and 5 from J, leaving 11 bases between them. Here the CDR3 reads CASSLAAVANEQYF. CDR3 in DNA: TGTGCCAGCAGCTTAGCCGCAGTAGCAAACGAGCAGTACTTC.

This chain uses TRBV11-3 with TRBJ2-7; TRBD2 matches 8 bases. J lost 3 bases, V lost 5 bases, and 3 bases had no gene match. The germline CDR1 and CDR2 sequences are SGHNT and YENEEA. The CDR3 totals 13 residues. The CDR3 reads CASSLGGGYEQYF. CDR3 in DNA: TGTGCCAGCAGCCTCGGGGGGGGCTACGAGCAGTACTTC.

The chain is built from TRBV18 and TRBJ2-5, with D perhaps matching TRBD2 (6 bases). The V end was cut by 3 bases, the J end by 4 bases, with 12 bases between. The CDR3 runs 14 residues. CDR1 and CDR2 from the germline V gene are KGHSH and LQKENI. The CDR3 nucleotides read TGTGCCAGCTCACCTCCGGGACTGTCAGAGACCCAGTACTTC. The encoded protein is CASSPPGLSETQYF. The whole variable domain, remainder taken from reference TRBV18 and TRBJ2-5, is NAGVMQNPRHLVRRRGQEARLRCSPMKGHSHVYWYRQLPEEGLKFMVYLQKENIIDESGMPKERFSAEFPKEGPSILRIQQVVRGDSAAYFCASSPPGLSETQYFGPGTRLLVL.

The genes are TRBV30 and TRBJ1-2; D is ambiguous. Trimming cost V 0 bases and J 4 bases, with 9 bases left between them. The CDR3 is 13 residues long. Per germline, CDR1 GTSNPN and CDR2 SVGIG (reference sequence). Here the CDR3 DNA reads TGTGCCTGGAGTGTATCGAAGAGCTATGGCTACACCTTC. This codes for CAWSVSKSYGYTF.

The J gene is TRBJ2-2, the V gene TRBV6-5; D unresolved. The CDR3 spans 13 residues. Germline V gives CDR1 MNHEY, CDR2 SVGAGI. V lost 1 base to trimming and J lost 5 bases, with 5 bases between them. This chain's CDR3 is CASSYYGTGELFF. DNA of the CDR3: TGTGCCAGCAGTTACTATGGAACCGGGGAGCTGTTTTTT.

This clone was observed a few times. The chain has TRBV19 and TRBJ1-5, with D unclear. Deletions cut 10 bases from V and 4 bases from J, with 11 bases between. The germline V gene encodes CDR1 LNHDA and CDR2 SQIVND (reference sequence). CDR3 size: 12 residues. CDR3 residues: CATGYRNQPQHF. The CDR3 DNA is TGTGCCACCGGGTATAGGAATCAGCCCCAGCATTTT.

This rearrangement joins TRBV2 to TRBJ1-2; D remains unclear. The germline V gene has CDR1 SNHLY and CDR2 FYNNEI. The CDR3 totals 11 residues. V lost 2 bases, J lost 2 bases, and 0 bases lay in between. CDR3 in DNA: TGTGCCAGCAGTGAAAACTATGGCTACACCTTC. Translating gives CASSENYGYTF.

The rearrangement uses TRBV7-7 and TRBJ2-1; D gene unclear. The CDR3 loop spans 14 amino acids. Trimming left V 5 bases short and J 3 bases short, with 11 bases between. Germline CDR1 and CDR2: SSHAT and FNYEAQ (reference sequence). Here the CDR3 reads CASSRGPSYNEQFF. The DNA of the CDR3 is TGTGCCAGCAGCCGAGGACCGAGCTACAATGAGCAGTTCTTC.

A single count supports this clone. CDR3 DNA sequence: TGTGCCAGCAGCGTAGGAGTGGGTTCGGACACTGAAGCTTTCTTT. This encodes CASSVGVGSDTEAFF. V and J are TRBV9 and TRBJ1-1; D is unresolved. V lost 0 bases and J 3 bases, leaving 12 bases between the germline ends. The CDR3 runs 15 residues. CDR1 and CDR2 (germline): SGDLS, YYNGEE.

This clone has a single count. The chain is built from TRBV5-1 and TRBJ2-3, with 7 bases matching TRBD1. J lost 6 bases, V lost 3 bases, and 10 bases had no gene match. The CDR3 totals 15 residues. Per the germline V gene, CDR1 is SGHRS and CDR2 is YFSETQ. The CDR3 region has the DNA TGCGCCAGCAGCTGGACAGGAGTTTTAGTGGATACGCAGTATTTT. Protein sequence: CASSWTGVLVDTQYF.

The chain carries TRBV10-3 and TRBJ2-5; no reliable D call. The end of the DNA is better explained by TRBJ2-7, so the J call may be wrong. Germline values: CDR1 ENHRY, CDR2 SYGVKD. CDR3 length: 12 amino acids. CDR3 sequence reads: CAISDSSYEQYF. The CDR3 nucleotides read TGTGCCATCAGTGATTCCTCCTACGAGCAGTACTTC.

On this clone: The junction departs from the called germline gene at one end, perhaps through a read error. This rearrangement joins TRBV29-1 to TRBJ1-1; D unclear. The germline CDR1 and CDR2 sequences are SQVTM and ANQGSEA. CDR3 length: 13 residues. CDR3 sequence: CSGENGMNTEAFF. In DNA form, the CDR3 reads TGCAGCGGTGAAAACGGAATGAACACTGAAGCTTTCTTT. Variable domain in full (rest from reference TRBV29-1 and TRBJ1-1): SAVISQKPSRDICQRGTSLTIQCQVDSQVTMMFWYRQQPGQSLTLIATANQGSEATYESGFVIDKFPISRPNLTFSTLTVSNMSPEDSSIYLCSGENGMNTEAFFGQGTRLTVV.

The chain recombines TRBV11-3 with TRBJ1-4, with no clear D. The CDR3 is made up of 14 amino acids. In germline, CDR1 is SGHNT, CDR2 YENEEA. V gave up 4 bases and J gave up 5 bases, with 11 bases separating them. The CDR3: CASSSTMDNEKLFF. DNA for the CDR3: TGTGCCAGCAGCTCTACCATGGACAATGAAAAACTGTTTTTT. Drawing the rest from reference TRBV11-3 and TRBJ1-4, the complete variable domain is EAGVVQSPRYKIIEKKQPVAFWCNPISGHNTLYWYLQNLGQGPELLIRYENEEAVDDSQLPKDRFSAERLKGVDSTLKIQPAELGDSAVYLCASSSTMDNEKLFFGSGTQLSVL.

The V call is TRBV12-2, the J call TRBJ1-4; no DNA check was done on the table's D call, TRBD1. TRBV12-2 has pseudogene status. CDR3 length equals 15 residues. The CDR3 spells CASRFGDTRIGKLFF. The CDR3 DNA is TGTGCAAGTCGCTTCGGGGACACACGAATCGGAAAACTGTTTTTT.

V usage is TRBV5-5 and J usage is TRBJ2-7; 7 bases line up with TRBD1. Germline V gene data show CDR1 as SGHKS and CDR2 as YYEKEE (reference sequence). The CDR3 has 16 residues. The junction had 7 bases not matched to a gene; V was cut back by 0 bases and J by 1 base. CDR3 in DNA: TGTGCCAGCAGCTTGGTAGTCGGGACAGCGTCCTACGAGCAGTACTTC. Encoded protein: CASSLVVGTASYEQYF.

The rearrangement joins TRBV4-1 to TRBJ2-7, with 10 bases aligning to TRBD2. Looked up from germline, CDR1 is MGHRA and CDR2 is YSYEKL. This CDR3 has 16 residues. V gave up 3 bases and J gave up 4 bases; unmatched junction bases: 9. The CDR3 is CASSHVSGGIFYEQYF. The CDR3, as DNA: TGCGCCAGCAGCCATGTTAGCGGGGGGATTTTTTACGAGCAGTACTTC.

V gene TRBV6-5 combines with J gene TRBJ2-5, with D perhaps matching TRBD1 or TRBD2 (5 bases each). The J call may be in error: the DNA end matches TRBJ2-7 better. The length of the CDR3 is 15 residues. Germline values: CDR1 MNHEY, CDR2 SVGAGI. The CDR3 loop is CASSYGGLDRYEQYF. The CDR3 coding sequence is TGTGCCAGCAGTTACGGGGGTCTAGACAGATACGAGCAGTACTTC.

The V gene is TRBV19, the J gene TRBJ1-5, with 8 bases matching TRBD1. The ends lost 8 bases at V and 2 bases at J; junction bases unmatched: 2. The CDR3 runs to 13 residues. Germline V gene data show CDR1 as LNHDA and CDR2 as SQIVND (reference sequence). CDR3 sequence reads: CASQGAGNQPQHF. CDR3 DNA: TGTGCCAGTCAGGGGGCTGGCAATCAGCCCCAGCATTTT. Using reference TRBV19 and TRBJ1-5 for the parts outside the CDR3, the full variable domain is DGGITQSPKYLFRKEGQNVTLSCEQNLNHDAMYWYRQDPGQGLRLIYYSQIVNDFQKGDIAEGYSVSREKKESFPLTVTSAQKNPTAFYLCASQGAGNQPQHFGDGTRLSIL.

This rearrangement joins TRBV6-6 to TRBJ1-2; D call uncertain. V lost 7 bases and J lost 4, with 13 bases in between. Germline loops: CDR1 MNHNY, CDR2 SVGAGI (reference sequence). This CDR3 is 13 amino acids long. CDR3 in amino acids: CASTRTQAYGYTF. DNA of the CDR3: TGTGCCAGCACCCGGACGCAAGCCTATGGCTACACCTTC.